These 10 T cell receptor beta chains share one sample of origin, sequenced in a study of blood T cell repertoires in COVID-19. Sequenced by immunoSEQ multiplex PCR; TCRdb stores in-frame clones only, minus some. This table holds about 120,000 clones, roughly 80% found once. The sample taken for sequencing was peripheral blood. All receptors derive from a human donor in a cohort sampled during active COVID-19.

The chain links TRBV2 to TRBJ2-5; D unresolved. CDR3 length equals 14 residues. Between the trimmed V and J ends, which lost 6 bases and 4 bases, there was a span of 15 bases. Germline CDR1 and CDR2: SNHLY and FYNNEI. For the CDR3, the DNA is TGTGCCAGCAGCGCACCCCCCCGAGGAGAGACCCAGTACTTC. It yields the protein CASSAPPRGETQYF.

This chain uses TRBV13 with TRBJ2-7, with 10 nucleotides matching TRBD2. This CDR3 has 15 residues. The germline V gene encodes CDR1 PRHDT and CDR2 FYEKMQ (reference sequence). V gave up 3 bases and J gave up 6 bases; unmatched junction bases: 8. CDR3 amino acids: CASSFSTSGLSEQYF. The CDR3 DNA is TGTGCCAGCAGCTTTTCGACTAGCGGGTTGAGCGAGCAGTACTTC.

This sequence joins TRBV7-9 and TRBJ2-3; a weak D match, TRBD1 (6 bases). The length of the CDR3 is 15 residues. CDR1 and CDR2 (germline): SEHNR, FQNEAQ (reference sequence). V was pared by 1 base and J by 2 bases, with 10 bases between. CDR3: CASSLDTGPTDTQYF. For the CDR3, the DNA is TGTGCCAGCAGCTTAGATACAGGGCCCACAGATACGCAGTATTTT. The variable domain in full, completed from reference TRBV7-9 and TRBJ2-3, reads DTGVSQNPRHKITKRGQNVTFRCDPISEHNRLYWYRQTLGQGPEFLTYFQNEAQLEKSRLLSDRFSAERPKGSFSTLEIQRTEQGDSAMYLCASSLDTGPTDTQYFGPGTRLTVL.

This clone was picked up a small number of times. V is TRBV7-8 and J is TRBJ2-2, with 8 nucleotides matching TRBD2. V gave up 5 bases and J gave up 4 bases; unmatched junction bases: 9. This CDR3 is built from 16 residues. CDR1 is SGHVS and CDR2 is FQNEAQ in the germline V gene. This CDR3 is CASSRVSGGFTGELFF. CDR3 DNA: TGTGCCAGCAGCAGGGTCAGCGGGGGATTCACCGGGGAGCTGTTTTTT.

CDR3 amino acids: CASSGDIAGQETQYF. In nucleotides, the CDR3 is TGTGCCAGCAGTGGGGACATAGCAGGGCAAGAGACCCAGTACTTC. This chain links TRBV27 with TRBJ2-5, with D possibly matching TRBD1 (6 bases). The CDR3 totals 15 residues. Germline assignment: CDR1 MNHEY and CDR2 SMNVEV (reference sequence). V was trimmed by 5 bases and J by 2 bases, leaving 15 bases between them.

The chain joins TRBV12-3 or TRBV12-4 to TRBJ2-2, with D possibly matching TRBD1 (6 bases). Trimming cost V 6 bases and J 6 bases, with 11 bases left between them. CDR3 length: 13 residues. This CDR3 reads CASSSTGSGELFF. The DNA for the CDR3 is TGTGCCAGCAGCTCCACAGGGTCCGGGGAGCTGTTTTTT.

V and J are TRBV29-1 and TRBJ1-1; no firm D call. The CDR3 runs to 12 residues. V lost 4 bases and J 4 bases, leaving 10 bases between the germline ends. CDR1 and CDR2 from the germline V gene are SQVTM and ANQGSEA. CDR3 sequence (DNA): TGCAGCGTTGGCCGAACGGGCACTGAAGCTTTCTTT. As protein: CSVGRTGTEAFF.

This chain connects TRBV5-4 to TRBJ2-1; a weak D match, TRBD1 (6 bases). Per germline, CDR1 SGHNT and CDR2 YYREEE (reference sequence). The germline V and J ends were trimmed by 0 bases and 0 bases, with 7 bases remaining between them. This CDR3 has 15 residues. The CDR3 bases are TGTGCCAGCAGCTTGGGGGGGCTCTCCTACAATGAGCAGTTCTTC. Translated, it gives CASSLGGLSYNEQFF.

The gene calls are TRBV18 and TRBJ2-7; 7 bases map to TRBD2. Germline V CDR1 and CDR2: KGHSH, LQKENI. The CDR3 is 15 residues long. Unmatched junction bases numbered 6, after V lost 2 bases and J lost 2 bases. The CDR3 sequence: CASSPTRAGAYEQYF. The DNA for the CDR3 is TGTGCCAGCTCACCAACAAGGGCGGGGGCCTACGAGCAGTACTTC.

The gene calls are TRBV5-1 and TRBJ2-6, with a possible D match to TRBD2 (7 bases). Germline CDR1 SGHRS, CDR2 YFSETQ. V lost 3 bases and J 0 bases, leaving 10 bases between the germline ends. This CDR3 spans 16 amino acids. CDR3 nucleotides: TGCGCCAGCAGCTCGGGGGGCTTCTCTGGGGCCAACGTCCTGACTTTC. Translation: CASSSGGFSGANVLTF.